Presented here are 5 T cell receptor beta chains from one specimen sequenced in a study of Graves' ophthalmopathy and Graves' hyperthyroidism. Amplified TCR beta CDR3 regions were obtained using RNA transcripts as template. The first-round RT-PCR employed HTBI primers together with the Qiagen OneStep RT-PCR kit. A multiplex PCR was then performed as the second round. One entry per CDR3 protein results from TCRdb running MiXCR on the multiplex PCR reads. The sample lists 240,000 or so distinct CDR3 sequences; 45% to 55% were seen once. The sequenced sample consisted of peripheral blood. All receptors come from an adult man with Graves' ophthalmopathy.

In its sample, this clonotype was seen many times. The chain uses TRBV29-1 and TRBJ1-1; TRBD1 is a possible D gene (5 bases). This CDR3 contains 12 residues. CDR1 and CDR2 from the germline V gene are SQVTM and ANQGSEA. The ends were cut back, 0 bases at V and 10 bases at J, with 12 bases in the middle. DNA of the CDR3: TGCAGCGTTGAAGATCTAGTGAGGGGAGCTTTCTTT. Its protein product is CSVEDLVRGAFF.

V usage is TRBV7-8 and J usage is TRBJ2-7; 10 nucleotides line up with TRBD2. Trimming cost V 2 bases and J 4 bases; bases outside gene matches: 5. CDR1 is SGHVS and CDR2 is FQNEAQ in the germline V gene. The CDR3 is 15 residues long. The CDR3 loop reads CASSLLAGEGYEQYF. In DNA form, the CDR3 reads TGTGCCAGCAGCTTACTAGCGGGAGAGGGGTACGAGCAGTACTTC.

Only a few counts were recorded for this clonotype. The J gene is TRBJ1-2, the V gene TRBV20-1; D is undetermined. V gave up 7 bases and J gave up 1 base, with 10 bases separating them. The germline gives CDR1 DFQATT, CDR2 SNEGSKA (reference sequence). The CDR3 length is 12 residues. The CDR3 nucleotides read TGCAGTGTGACGGGAAGTAACTATGGCTACACCTTC. It codes for CSVTGSNYGYTF.

In this sample, this clonotype turned up a few times. The chain has TRBV24-1 and TRBJ1-5; a possible D gene is TRBD1 (5 bases). With 6 bases removed from V and 2 bases from J, the gap between germline ends came to 10 bases. Germline V gives CDR1 KGHDR, CDR2 SFDVKD. This CDR3 contains 14 residues. CDR3 region: CATSQGSGNQPQHF. As DNA, the CDR3 is TGTGCCACCAGTCAGGGTTCCGGCAATCAGCCCCAGCATTTT.

In this sample, this clonotype turned up once. The chain is built from TRBV27 and TRBJ1-1, with D possibly being TRBD1 (5 bases). The V and J ends lost 4 bases and 3 bases respectively, with 15 bases between them. The CDR3 extends over 15 amino acids. The V gene's germline CDR1 is MNHEY and CDR2 SMNVEV (reference sequence). Here the CDR3 reads CASSSQGVRHTEAFF. CDR3 in DNA: TGTGCCAGCAGTTCCCAAGGGGTACGGCACACTGAAGCTTTCTTT.